The clone carrying this T cell receptor (beta chain) was seen ten or more times. Its antigen is currently unknown. The data derive from a study of Graves' ophthalmopathy and Graves' hyperthyroidism. Study-level information: Ahead of any treatment, peripheral blood was obtained at the initial diagnosis.

Participants with hyperthyroidism, aged 18 to 65, were newly diagnosed with under 2 months' duration. Physicians reached a diagnosis by relying on clinical symptoms, serum thyroxine, TRAb, thyroid ultrasound and orbital computed tomography. Transcripts of RNA were the source for amplifying TCR beta CDR3 regions. First-round RT-PCR employed HTBI primers, with a second-round multiplex PCR after it. TCRdb independently ran MiXCR on the multiplex PCR reads; one entry per CDR3 protein. The table has just over 600,000 distinct CDR3 sequences, approximately 21% seen once. Study observations and caveats: For separating ophthalmopathy from stable hyperthyroidism, a 13-signature model gave almost 90% sensitivity and around 76% specificity.

Trimming pared 3 bases from V and 3 bases from J, leaving 9 bases between. This CDR3 is 13 amino acids long. CDR1 is DFQATT, CDR2 SNEGSKA, per germline (reference sequence). V is TRBV20-1 and J is TRBJ1-5; D gene uncertain. Sequenced input: peripheral blood. The sequence derives from a woman aged 18-30 years with stable Graves' hyperthyroidism. Some clones in this sample may be carry-over from other donors' samples. This chain's CDR3 is CSASEQNNQPQHF. CDR3 coding DNA: TGCAGTGCTAGTGAACAGAACAATCAGCCCCAGCATTTT.